Below, 15 T cell receptor beta chains from the same sample are listed, as sequenced in a study of blood T cell repertoires in COVID-19. Measured with immunoSEQ multiplex PCR; TCRdb has only the in-frame clones, and not every one. The table shows roughly 140,000 clones, with about 80% occurring only once. Sequencing was done on a sample of PBMCs or T cells enriched from blood (not recorded which). The receptors were sampled from a man aged 45 to 65 who had recovered from COVID-19.

V usage is TRBV19 and J usage is TRBJ1-2; 9 bases fit TRBD1. After removal of 7 bases from V and 2 bases from J, the junction contained 8 bases not matched to a gene. CDR3 size: 15 residues. Germline-derived CDR1 and CDR2 are LNHDA and SQIVND (reference sequence). As DNA, the CDR3 is TGTGCCAGTAATTCCTGGGACAGGGTAAACTATGGCTACACCTTC. Translating it yields CASNSWDRVNYGYTF.

J is TRBJ1-2 and V is TRBV7-8, with a possible D match to TRBD1 (6 bases). V lost 5 bases to trimming and J lost 0 bases, with 13 bases between them. Germline CDR1 and CDR2: SGHVS and FQNEAQ. CDR3 length: 15 amino acids. The chain's CDR3 is CASSINRVANYGYTF. CDR3 coding DNA: TGTGCCAGCAGCATTAACAGGGTAGCTAACTATGGCTACACCTTC.

This clone showed up just once. The rearrangement uses TRBV6-5 and TRBJ2-7; possible D gene TRBD1, 6 bases. Per germline, CDR1 MNHEY and CDR2 SVGAGI. The CDR3 has 14 amino acids. With 5 bases removed from V and 2 bases from J, the gap between germline ends came to 13 bases. CDR3 amino acids: CASSMTGFTYEQYF. As DNA, the CDR3 is TGTGCCAGCAGTATGACAGGATTTACCTACGAGCAGTACTTC.

This chain links TRBV4-2 with TRBJ2-7, with 10 positions matching TRBD1. The CDR3 spans 15 residues. After removal of 0 bases from V and 3 bases from J, the junction contained 2 bases not matched to a gene. Germline CDR1 reads LGHNA; CDR2 reads YNFKEQ. CDR3 amino acids: CASSQEGQGFYEQYF. The CDR3 bases are TGTGCCAGCAGCCAAGAGGGACAGGGGTTCTACGAGCAGTACTTC.

This chain connects TRBV11-3 to TRBJ2-2, with 13 bases fitting TRBD2. This CDR3 spans 15 amino acids. V lost 7 bases and J lost 7; bases outside the gene matches: 6. Germline V gene data show CDR1 as SGHNT and CDR2 as YENEEA. In nucleotides, the CDR3 is TGTGCCAGCACTACTAGCGGGGGGGCCGGCGGGGAGCTGTTTTTT. Protein: CASTTSGGAGGELFF.

A few counts support this clone. The chain joins TRBV5-1 to TRBJ1-4; 9 bases match TRBD1. This CDR3 has 16 amino acids. Germline V gene sequence: CDR1 SGHRS, CDR2 YFSETQ. The junction had 11 bases not matched to a gene; V was cut back by 4 bases and J by 7 bases. The CDR3, as DNA: TGCGCCAGCAGCCTCCTCCCACAGGGGGCTAGTGAAAAACTGTTTTTT. Its translation: CASSLLPQGASEKLFF.

The CDR3 here is CASSDGRGSNQPQHF. CDR3 DNA sequence: TGTGCCAGCAGTGACGGGCGGGGGAGCAATCAGCCCCAGCATTTT. The chain uses TRBV2 and TRBJ1-5; TRBD1 is a possible D gene (5 bases). This CDR3 comprises 15 residues. Trimming took off 3 bases at V and 1 base at J, with 10 bases between the two ends. In germline, CDR1 is SNHLY, CDR2 FYNNEI.

This chain joins TRBV18 and TRBJ2-7; D perhaps matches TRBD2 (6 bases). The V end was cut by 3 bases, the J end by 3 bases, with 21 bases between. The germline V gene has CDR1 KGHSH and CDR2 LQKENI. There are 17 residues in the CDR3. For the CDR3, the DNA is TGTGCCAGCTCACCGGACGGGATTCCTGGCGGGGTCTACGAGCAGTACTTC. Translated, it gives CASSPDGIPGGVYEQYF.

This sequence joins TRBV6-5 and TRBJ1-5; D gene ambiguous. The V and J ends lost 6 bases and 0 bases respectively, with 9 bases between them. This CDR3 is 14 amino acids long. CDR1 and CDR2 (germline): MNHEY, SVGAGI. The DNA for the CDR3 is TGTGCCAGCAGACTCCAGGCTAGCAATCAGCCCCAGCATTTT. Translated: CASRLQASNQPQHF.

The chain is built from TRBV19 and TRBJ1-5; TRBD1 matches 7 bases. The CDR3 runs 14 residues. With 9 bases clipped from V and 0 bases from J, the junction kept 5 bases outside the gene matches. Germline V gene data show CDR1 as LNHDA and CDR2 as SQIVND (reference sequence). The CDR3 is CASRDSFSNQPQHF. In nucleotides, the CDR3 is TGTGCCAGCCGGGACAGTTTTAGCAATCAGCCCCAGCATTTT.

V usage is TRBV5-4 and J usage is TRBJ2-7; 7 nucleotides line up with TRBD2. V lost 4 bases, J lost 2 bases, and 9 bases stayed unmatched. CDR1 and CDR2 (germline): SGHNT, YYREEE (reference sequence). The CDR3 consists of 15 residues. Here the CDR3 reads CASSRGGGTAYEQYF. For the CDR3, the DNA is TGTGCCAGCAGCCGTGGGGGGGGGACTGCCTACGAGCAGTACTTC. The variable domain in full, completed from reference TRBV5-4 and TRBJ2-7, reads ETGVTQSPTHLIKTRGQQVTLRCSSQSGHNTVSWYQQALGQGPQFIFQYYREEENGRGNFPPRFSGLQFPNYSSELNVNALELDDSALYLCASSRGGGTAYEQYFGPGTRLTVT.

J is TRBJ1-5 and V is TRBV6-5; D not certain. Germline V CDR1 and CDR2: MNHEY, SVGAGI. CDR3 length: 13 residues. Trimming took off 2 bases at V and 4 bases at J, with 6 bases between the two ends. CDR3 nucleotides: TGTGCCAGCAGTTACACGAGGAATCAGCCCCAGCATTTT. This gives the protein CASSYTRNQPQHF.

The rearrangement joins TRBV11-2 to TRBJ2-3, with TRBD2 matching 13 bases. V was clipped by 3 bases and J by 2 bases; unmatched bases: 2. Germline V gene lookup returns CDR1 SGHAT and CDR2 FQNNGV. The CDR3 runs to 16 residues. The CDR3 DNA follows: TGTGCCAGCAGCTTTGGACTAGCGGGGGTCACAGATACGCAGTATTTT. Its translation is CASSFGLAGVTDTQYF.

V is TRBV7-8 and J is TRBJ1-5; 7 bases align to TRBD1. Germline V gene lookup returns CDR1 SGHVS and CDR2 FQNEAQ. V lost 4 bases, J lost 3 bases, and 6 bases stayed unmatched. The CDR3 is 15 amino acids. The CDR3 sequence is CASSSMGQINQPQHF. Written as DNA, the CDR3 is TGTGCCAGCAGCTCAATGGGACAGATCAATCAGCCCCAGCATTTT.

The chain is built from TRBV19 and TRBJ2-2, with 7 nucleotides matching TRBD1. The CDR3 covers 15 residues. From germline, CDR1 is LNHDA and CDR2 SQIVND (reference sequence). Trimming at V came to 6 bases and at J to 3 bases, leaving 7 bases not matched to a gene. The chain's CDR3 is CASSSDRRYTGELFF. The CDR3 DNA sequence: TGTGCCAGTAGCTCGGACAGGCGTTACACCGGGGAGCTGTTTTTT. The complete variable domain, with remaining parts taken from reference TRBV19 and TRBJ2-2, reads DGGITQSPKYLFRKEGQNVTLSCEQNLNHDAMYWYRQDPGQGLRLIYYSQIVNDFQKGDIAEGYSVSREKKESFPLTVTSAQKNPTAFYLCASSSDRRYTGELFFGEGSRLTVL.